This T cell receptor beta chain was sequenced for a study of cytomegalovirus exposure and HLA in healthy donors. Primers for the PCR totalled 60 Vbeta and 13 Jbeta. Produced via immunoSEQ multiplex PCR; TCRdb's table is partial and in-frame only. The table shows about 200,000 clones, with 80% to 85% occurring only once. On this clone: The antigen remains unidentified.

Study observations and caveats: Among the most significant clusters, several appeared linked to common viral pathogens in a later analysis. Most observed TCR sequences were rare, whereas some public TCRs were detected in many donors. A later analysis, which compared TCR beta chains of equal frequency, found the HLA-associated ones more clonally expanded.

Germline V lookup: CDR1 SGHNT, CDR2 YYREEE (reference sequence). The V end lost 2 bases, the J end lost 5 bases, and 16 bases lay between the germline ends. The length of the CDR3 is 15 residues. When sampled, the donors appeared nominally healthy, though they likely had unrecorded immune exposures. The origin of this receptor is a woman aged 50 to 60 in good health and CMV-seropositive. The sequencing input was PBMCs. V is TRBV5-4 and J is TRBJ1-1, with D possibly TRBD1 on 5 matching bases. The CDR3 nucleotides are TGTGCCAGCAGCTTAGACCCGGGGGACTGGACTGAAGCTTTCTTT. Encoded protein: CASSLDPGDWTEAFF.